This T cell receptor beta chain emerged from a study of blood T cell repertoires in COVID-19. The wider study: Whether acute or convalescent, the COVID-19 samples came from the United States, Italy and Spain. In each case, the material was cDNA or gDNA derived from T cells, B-cell-depleted T cells, or PBMCs.

This clone was observed once. In the study's own analysis: Amplified reference gene primers provided the basis for estimating nucleated cell counts. Libraries were prepared by immunoSEQ multiplex PCR; TCRdb keeps only in-frame clonotypes and omits some of them. V and J calls and clone size are copied from that table; D and trimming were computed from the DNA. The sample has some 240,000 clones, roughly nine tenths seen once. Followed over time, Seattle patients had been enrolled while infection was active. V was shortened by 7 bases and J by 11 bases, with 17 bases between the two germline ends. The CDR3 runs to 11 residues. Per the germline V gene, CDR1 is SQVTM and CDR2 is ANQGSEA.

J is TRBJ1-2 and V is TRBV29-1; D is uncertain. Specimen: peripheral blood. The TCR was taken from a man in his sixties with COVID-19, enrolled during active disease. CDR3 DNA: TGCAGCGGATCCGACTCCGGCGGGTACACCTTC. This gives the protein CSGSDSGGYTF.